These 27 T cell receptor beta chains share one sample of origin, sequenced in a study of early T cells in non-severe SARS-CoV-2 infection. MiXCR, run by TCRdb on the 5' RACE reads, gives a single entry per CDR3 protein. Of approximately 69,000 distinct CDR3 sequences in the sample, 9.5% to 15% are singletons; the top ten hold around 2.8%. The material was whole blood, obtained at baseline. Source of these receptors: an adult who was a healthcare worker with PCR-confirmed SARS-CoV-2 infection or an uninfected control (not recorded which).

This clonotype has a count of ten or more. The chain couples TRBV27 to TRBJ2-2; 7 bases map to TRBD2. V lost 6 bases to trimming and J lost 0 bases; unmatched junction nucleotides: 7. The CDR3 covers 16 residues. The germline CDR1 and CDR2 sequences are MNHEY and SMNVEV (reference sequence). In DNA form, the CDR3 reads TGTGCCAGCAGCGCACTAGCGTATACGAACACCGGGGAGCTGTTTTTT. It is translated as CASSALAYTNTGELFF.

This clonotype was detected only a few times. CDR3 DNA: TGTGCCAGCCGCAAGGGGGGACAGCATTCCCAGCCCCAGCATTTT. Its translation: CASRKGGQHSQPQHF. J is TRBJ1-5 and V is TRBV6-1; TRBD1 matches at 7 bases. This CDR3 is 15 amino acids long. Losses at the gene ends were 8 bases for V and 7 bases for J; bases not matched to a gene: 14. Per the germline V gene, CDR1 is MNHNS and CDR2 is SASEGT.

This clonotype has ten or more counts. The rearrangement uses TRBV7-9 and TRBJ2-3, with D perhaps matching TRBD2 (6 bases). CDR1 is SEHNR, CDR2 FQNEAQ, per germline (reference sequence). The CDR3 has 15 amino acids. V lost 5 bases, J lost 1 base, and 13 bases lay in between. The CDR3 protein is CASSTRSSGTDTQYF. The CDR3 DNA is TGTGCCAGCAGCACCCGGTCTAGCGGCACAGATACGCAGTATTTT.

The chain uses TRBV3-1 and TRBJ1-4, with 9 bases lining up with TRBD1. V gave up 3 bases and J gave up 10 bases; unmatched junction bases: 9. This CDR3 comprises 15 residues. The germline V gene has CDR1 LGHDT and CDR2 YNNKEL (reference sequence). In nucleotides, the CDR3 is TGTGCCAGCAGCCAGAAACAGGGGGCTGGTGGAAAACTGTTTTTT. It yields the protein CASSQKQGAGGKLFF.

This clonotype has ten or more counts. V is TRBV18 and J is TRBJ2-1, with D perhaps matching TRBD1 (6 bases). With 1 base removed from V and 7 bases from J, the gap between germline ends came to 14 bases. CDR3 size: 15 residues. Germline assignment: CDR1 KGHSH and CDR2 LQKENI. The CDR3 coding sequence is TGTGCCAGCTCACCACAGGCAGGGGCGCGGAATGAGCAGTTCTTC. Translated, it gives CASSPQAGARNEQFF. Combining the CDR3 with reference TRBV18 and TRBJ2-1 gives the whole variable domain NAGVMQNPRHLVRRRGQEARLRCSPMKGHSHVYWYRQLPEEGLKFMVYLQKENIIDESGMPKERFSAEFPKEGPSILRIQQVVRGDSAAYFCASSPQAGARNEQFFGPGTRLTVL.

The chain combines TRBV29-1 with TRBJ1-1; D gene uncertain. The V end was cut by 6 bases, the J end by 2 bases, with 13 bases between. CDR3 length: 13 amino acids. Per the germline V gene, CDR1 is SQVTM and CDR2 is ANQGSEA. CDR3 residues: CSVQAWVNTEAFF. The CDR3 region has the DNA TGCAGCGTCCAGGCGTGGGTAAACACTGAAGCTTTCTTT.

This clonotype was counted between two and nine times. The V gene is TRBV20-1, the J gene TRBJ1-1, with a possible D match to TRBD1 (5 bases). Trimming took off 4 bases at V and 0 bases at J, with 15 bases between the two ends. Germline V gene sequence: CDR1 DFQATT, CDR2 SNEGSKA (reference sequence). The CDR3 is 15 amino acids. The CDR3 is CSANGGDGMNTEAFF. The CDR3 DNA reads as TGCAGTGCTAATGGGGGAGACGGGATGAACACTGAAGCTTTCTTT.

This chain uses TRBV7-9 with TRBJ1-1; the D is unclear. The V and J ends lost 4 bases and 6 bases respectively, with 9 bases between them. CDR3 length: 12 residues. CDR1 and CDR2 (germline): SEHNR, FQNEAQ (reference sequence). The CDR3 is CASSWGTPEAFF. The CDR3, as DNA: TGTGCCAGCAGCTGGGGAACCCCTGAAGCTTTCTTT.

This clonotype has only a few counts. The rearrangement joins TRBV7-2 to TRBJ2-7; 10 nucleotides line up with TRBD2. Germline CDR1 reads SGHTA; CDR2 reads FQGNSA. The CDR3 totals 15 residues. V was clipped by 5 bases and J by 3 bases; unmatched bases: 7. The CDR3 bases are TGTGCCAGCAGCACACAAGCGGGGGGGCACTACGAGCAGTACTTC. It translates to CASSTQAGGHYEQYF.

This clonotype was seen at least ten times. CDR3 nucleotides: TGTGCCAGCAGTTTCCAGGGAGGATCTGAGCAGTTCTTC. Amino acids: CASSFQGGSEQFF. The chain is built from TRBV12-3 or TRBV12-4 and TRBJ2-1, with D possibly TRBD2 on 6 matching bases. V lost 3 bases and J lost 9, with 12 bases in between. This CDR3 comprises 13 residues.

The V and J genes are TRBV7-9 and TRBJ2-1; TRBD1 matches 12 bases. CDR1 is SEHNR, CDR2 FQNEAQ, per germline (reference sequence). CDR3 length: 15 amino acids. V shed 5 bases and J 7 bases; nucleotides not matched to a gene: 6. The CDR3 reads CASSQGQGATNEQFF. The CDR3 nucleotides are TGTGCCAGCAGCCAGGGACAGGGGGCGACGAATGAGCAGTTCTTC.

This clonotype appeared a single time. This sequence joins TRBV6-5 and TRBJ2-7; 10 bases are shared with TRBD1. Germline values: CDR1 MNHEY, CDR2 SVGAGI. The CDR3 sequence is 17 residues long. V shed 2 bases and J 4 bases; nucleotides not matched to a gene: 11. The chain's CDR3 is CASSYRPPGTGEYEQYF. In nucleotides, the CDR3 is TGTGCCAGCAGTTACCGTCCGCCTGGGACAGGGGAGTACGAGCAGTACTTC.

The chain carries TRBV20-1 and TRBJ1-1; weak D call: TRBD1 (5 bases). This CDR3 has 17 residues. Trimming left V 4 bases short and J 0 bases short, with 21 bases between. Germline-derived CDR1 and CDR2 are DFQATT and SNEGSKA (reference sequence). CDR3 DNA: TGCAGTGCTACCTCTTTATTTGACAGTCCCATGAACACTGAAGCTTTCTTT. As protein: CSATSLFDSPMNTEAFF.

This clonotype has just a few counts. The chain combines TRBV6-6 with TRBJ2-5; D unclear. Germline V gene lookup returns CDR1 MNHNY and CDR2 SVGAGI (reference sequence). Trimming took off 0 bases at V and 4 bases at J, with 9 bases between the two ends. The CDR3 runs to 14 residues. Here the CDR3 DNA reads TGTGCCAGCAGTTACTCAGGCTACTCAGAGACCCAGTACTTC. Amino acids: CASSYSGYSETQYF.

This chain connects TRBV7-2 to TRBJ1-1; 9 bases map to TRBD1. V lost 5 bases, J lost 0 bases, and 4 bases stayed unmatched. Germline CDR1 SGHTA, CDR2 FQGNSA. This CDR3 has 15 residues. DNA of the CDR3: TGTGCCAGCAGCCAAAGGACAGGGGTGAACACTGAAGCTTTCTTT. This gives the protein CASSQRTGVNTEAFF.

The chain carries TRBV29-1 and TRBJ1-2; D gene ambiguous. Trimming shortened V by 6 bases and J by 1 base, and 6 bases separated the two germline ends. This CDR3 is built from 11 residues. Per germline, CDR1 SQVTM and CDR2 ANQGSEA. CDR3 residues: CSVGSNYGYTF. The CDR3 DNA is TGCAGCGTGGGCAGTAACTATGGCTACACCTTC. The complete variable domain, with remaining parts taken from reference TRBV29-1 and TRBJ1-2, reads SAVISQKPSRDICQRGTSLTIQCQVDSQVTMMFWYRQQPGQSLTLIATANQGSEATYESGFVIDKFPISRPNLTFSTLTVSNMSPEDSSIYLCSVGSNYGYTFGSGTRLTVV.

Only a few counts were recorded for this clonotype. This chain uses TRBV5-1 with TRBJ1-2, with a possible D match to TRBD1 (5 bases). Germline V gene lookup returns CDR1 SGHRS and CDR2 YFSETQ. The CDR3 extends over 18 amino acids. The germline V and J ends were trimmed by 4 bases and 6 bases, with 28 bases remaining between them. CDR3 nucleotides: TGCGCCAGCAGCGGTGGACACCTGATCGCCTTGGGTAGGGATGGCTACACCTTC. Its translation: CASSGGHLIALGRDGYTF.

In its sample, this clonotype was seen many times. The rearrangement uses TRBV6-2 or TRBV6-3 and TRBJ1-1; a possible D gene is TRBD1 (5 bases). The V end lost 0 bases, the J end lost 3 bases, and 17 bases lay between the germline ends. Germline values: CDR1 MNHEY, CDR2 SVGEGT. The CDR3 is 17 amino acids. The DNA for the CDR3 is TGTGCCAGCAGTTACTCCAGGGTTAAAGGATGGGACACTGAAGCTTTCTTT. It translates to CASSYSRVKGWDTEAFF.

This clonotype was counted many times. The chain carries TRBV12-3 or TRBV12-4 and TRBJ2-1, with 7 bases matching TRBD1. V lost 5 bases and J lost 7; bases outside the gene matches: 11. The CDR3 has 15 residues. The CDR3 sequence is CASSHVQGPGNEQFF. As DNA, the CDR3 is TGTGCCAGCAGTCATGTACAGGGGCCGGGGAATGAGCAGTTCTTC.

The V gene is TRBV7-2, the J gene TRBJ2-3, with D possibly TRBD2 on 7 matching bases. The CDR3 spans 19 residues. V was shortened by 5 bases and J by 2 bases, with 26 bases between the two germline ends. Germline V gives CDR1 SGHTA, CDR2 FQGNSA. In nucleotides, the CDR3 is TGTGCCAGCAGCCCCGGGGTGGGCGGGGGCTTCCCGCTCACAGATACGCAGTATTTT. Translated, it gives CASSPGVGGGFPLTDTQYF.

The chain is built from TRBV7-2 and TRBJ1-1; D remains ambiguous. The CDR3 consists of 13 residues. Trimming shortened V by 2 bases and J by 10 bases, and 14 bases separated the two germline ends. Germline values: CDR1 SGHTA, CDR2 FQGNSA. The CDR3 bases are TGTGCCAGCAGCTTATACCCGGAAGCTGGAGCTTTCTTT. It codes for CASSLYPEAGAFF.

This clonotype showed up many times. This sequence joins TRBV20-1 and TRBJ1-2, with D perhaps TRBD1 (6 bases). The germline V and J ends were trimmed by 6 bases and 7 bases, with 15 bases remaining between them. Germline assignment: CDR1 DFQATT and CDR2 SNEGSKA (reference sequence). This CDR3 has 12 residues. The CDR3 protein is CSAIPGAGGYTF. The CDR3 bases are TGCAGTGCCATACCAGGGGCTGGTGGCTACACCTTC.

The V call is TRBV18, the J call TRBJ2-5; D remains ambiguous. The V gene's germline CDR1 is KGHSH and CDR2 LQKENI. The germline V and J ends were trimmed by 4 bases and 1 base, with 16 bases remaining between them. The CDR3 runs 16 residues. This chain's CDR3 is CASSLGPPRPQETQYF. CDR3 in DNA: TGTGCCAGCTCACTAGGACCCCCCCGTCCCCAAGAGACCCAGTACTTC.

This chain uses TRBV6-2 or TRBV6-3 with TRBJ1-4, with 7 bases identical to TRBD1. V was pared by 6 bases and J by 7 bases, with 14 bases of the junction left unmatched. The germline V gene has CDR1 MNHEY and CDR2 SVGEGT. The CDR3 loop spans 16 amino acids. The CDR3 nucleotides are TGTGCCAGCAGACCCGCCCGAAGGGACAGAACTGAAAAACTGTTTTTT. Amino acid sequence: CASRPARRDRTEKLFF.

The rearrangement links TRBV18 to TRBJ2-5; 9 nucleotides align to TRBD2. The CDR3 sequence is 15 residues long. The germline CDR1 and CDR2 sequences are KGHSH and LQKENI. V dropped 3 bases and J dropped 4; count of bases not matched to a gene: 6. The CDR3: CASSPQGAGGETQYF. CDR3 DNA: TGTGCCAGCTCACCCCAAGGAGCGGGGGGAGAGACCCAGTACTTC.

This clonotype showed up just a few times. This chain uses TRBV6-6 with TRBJ2-5; TRBD2 matches 12 bases. Trimming took 8 bases from V and 3 from J; bases not matched to a gene: 10. Germline V gene sequence: CDR1 MNHNY, CDR2 SVGAGI (reference sequence). CDR3 size: 16 residues. CDR3 DNA: TGTGCCAGCGGACTTTCTAGCGGGGGGGCGAAAGAGACCCAGTACTTC. This gives the protein CASGLSSGGAKETQYF.

CDR3: CASSLATGTEQYF. Here the CDR3 DNA reads TGTGCCAGCAGCTTAGCTACAGGGACGGAGCAGTACTTC. The V call is TRBV7-9, the J call TRBJ2-7, with a weak D call TRBD1 (6 bases). CDR3 length: 13 residues. CDR1 and CDR2 (germline): SEHNR, FQNEAQ (reference sequence). Trimming removed 0 bases at V and 7 bases at J, with 10 bases between.